This TCR beta chain was recovered during a study of blood T cell repertoires in COVID-19. Study-level background: Acute-phase and convalescent COVID-19 samples originated in the United States, Italy and Spain. The analysed material was cDNA or gDNA that came from T cells, B-cell-depleted T cells, or PBMCs.

CDR1 is SGHDT, CDR2 YYEEEE, per germline. V shed 5 bases, J shed 6 bases, and the junction held 11 bases outside the gene matches. The CDR3 loop spans 15 amino acids. Methods used by the authors: How many nucleated cells were present was estimated from reference gene primer amplification. Some clones are missing from TCRdb's copy, which holds only in-frame ones; the method was immunoSEQ multiplex PCR. That table is the source of V, J and clone size, and D and trimming were worked out from the DNA. The table records around 59,000 clones, 75% to 85% of them present only once. The genes are TRBV5-6 and TRBJ1-5, with TRBD1 matching 7 bases. The sequenced sample consisted of peripheral blood. The sequence was collected from a man in his sixties with acute or convalescent COVID-19. The CDR3 region has the DNA TGTGCCAGCAGAGCACCCTACACAGGGGTTCAGCCCCAGCATTTT. Its protein is CASRAPYTGVQPQHF.